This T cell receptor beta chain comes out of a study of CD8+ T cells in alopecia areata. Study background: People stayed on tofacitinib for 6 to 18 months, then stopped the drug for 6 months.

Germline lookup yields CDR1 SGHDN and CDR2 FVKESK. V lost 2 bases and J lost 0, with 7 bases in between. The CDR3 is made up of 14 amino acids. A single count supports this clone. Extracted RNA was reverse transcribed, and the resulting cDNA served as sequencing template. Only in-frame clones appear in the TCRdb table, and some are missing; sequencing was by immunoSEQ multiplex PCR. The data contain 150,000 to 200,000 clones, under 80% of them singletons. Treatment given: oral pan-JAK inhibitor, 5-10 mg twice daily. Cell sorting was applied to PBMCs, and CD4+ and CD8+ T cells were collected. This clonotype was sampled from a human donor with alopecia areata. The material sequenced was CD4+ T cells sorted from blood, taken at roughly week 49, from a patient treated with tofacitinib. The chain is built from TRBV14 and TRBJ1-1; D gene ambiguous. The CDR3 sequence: CASSQHSMNTEAFF. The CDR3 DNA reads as TGTGCCAGCAGCCAACACAGCATGAACACTGAAGCTTTCTTT.